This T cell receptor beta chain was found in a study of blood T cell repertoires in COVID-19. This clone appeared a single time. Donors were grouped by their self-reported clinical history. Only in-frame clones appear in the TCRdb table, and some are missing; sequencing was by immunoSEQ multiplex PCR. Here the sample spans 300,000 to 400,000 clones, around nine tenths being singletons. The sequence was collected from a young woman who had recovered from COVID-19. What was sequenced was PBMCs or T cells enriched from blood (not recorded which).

DNA of the CDR3: TGTGCCAGCCGTTCGGGGCAGGGGATCAGGGGCTACACCTTC. Its protein product is CASRSGQGIRGYTF. V is TRBV27 and J is TRBJ1-2, with D possibly matching TRBD1 (6 bases). The CDR3 is made up of 14 amino acids. CDR1 is MNHEY, CDR2 SMNVEV, per germline (reference sequence). Trimming cost V 8 bases and J 8 bases, with 21 bases left between them.